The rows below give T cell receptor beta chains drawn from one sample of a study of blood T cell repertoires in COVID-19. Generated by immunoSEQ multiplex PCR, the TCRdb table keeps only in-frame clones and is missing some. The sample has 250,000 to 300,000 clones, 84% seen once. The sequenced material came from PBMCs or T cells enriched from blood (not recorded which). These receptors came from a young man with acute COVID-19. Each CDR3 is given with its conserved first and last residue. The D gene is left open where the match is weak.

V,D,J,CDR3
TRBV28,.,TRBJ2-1,CAWRGSSPANEQFF
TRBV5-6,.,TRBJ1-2,CASSLGSGMGDGYTF
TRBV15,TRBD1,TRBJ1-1,CATSRGGTAGTEAFF
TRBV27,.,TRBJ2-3,CASGRGRQDTQYF
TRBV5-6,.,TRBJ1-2,CASSLPLGKEDNYGYTF
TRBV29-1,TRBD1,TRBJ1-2,CSAGGDRVRNGYTF
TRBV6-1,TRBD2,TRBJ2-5,CASSEFSGGQETQYF
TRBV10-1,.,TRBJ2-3,CASSYTDTQYF
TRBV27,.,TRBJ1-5,CASSLQITQPQHF
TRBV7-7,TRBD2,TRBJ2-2,CASSPVAGGPGELFF
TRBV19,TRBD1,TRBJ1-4,CASSSQGDWGQKLFF
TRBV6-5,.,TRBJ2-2,CASRLGTGELFF
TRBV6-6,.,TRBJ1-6,CASSSTGFTNSPLHF
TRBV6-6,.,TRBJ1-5,CASSYSGANSNQPQHF
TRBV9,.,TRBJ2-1,CASSVGAGYNEQFF
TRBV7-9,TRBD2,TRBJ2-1,CASSLVPSGINEQFF
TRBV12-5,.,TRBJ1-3,CASGLGVNSGNTIYF
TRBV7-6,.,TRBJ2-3,CASSFGGDTQYF
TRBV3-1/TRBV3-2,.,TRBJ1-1,CASSPRGITEAFF
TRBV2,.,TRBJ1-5,CASSEGETQPQHF
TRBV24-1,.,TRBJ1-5,CATSDHKGPANQPQHF
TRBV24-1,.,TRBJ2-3,CATSFGGSTDTQYF
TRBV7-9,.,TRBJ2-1,CASSPPSRRYNEQFF
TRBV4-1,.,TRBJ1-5,CASSHTPGGTSGNQPQHF
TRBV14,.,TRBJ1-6,CASSQRVGNSPLHF
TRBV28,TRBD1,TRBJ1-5,CASRSTGSSQPQHF
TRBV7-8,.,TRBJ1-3,CASSRWDREGERGNTIYF
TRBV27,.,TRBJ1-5,CASSLSTAGQPQHF